This TCR beta chain was sequenced in a study of shared clonotypes between healthy human individuals. Germline CDR1 is LGHNA and CDR2 is YNFKEQ. The CDR3 has 16 residues. With V trimmed by 4 bases and J by 4 bases, 12 bases remained unmatched. Remarks on this clone: Its antigen is not identified.

General study results and limits: Relative to clonotypes present in all four donors, those not shared had lower generation probabilities. Sample collection involved blood only; tissue repertoires are likely different. Richness estimates generally favored naive over memory subsets.

Some clones are missing from TCRdb's copy, which holds only in-frame ones; the method was immunoSEQ multiplex PCR. Of some 660,000 clones in the sample, about 80% are singletons; the top ten hold around 1.8%. The chain joins TRBV4-2 to TRBJ1-2; TRBD1 aligns across 7 bases. The receptor was derived from a woman between 25 and 40 years old in good health. Sequences were obtained from memory CD4+ T cells sorted from blood. Subset noted: CD45RA-negative fraction. The CDR3 DNA reads as TGTGCCAGCAGCCTATACGCGGCAGGGGGAAGCTATGGCTACACCTTC. Encoded protein: CASSLYAAGGSYGYTF.